The clone carrying this T cell receptor (beta chain) was picked up a small number of times. Its antigen is currently unknown. The data belong to a study of T cells in Graves' hyperthyroidism and ophthalmopathy. The source material, RNA transcripts, was used to amplify TCR beta CDR3 regions. An initial round of RT-PCR targeting the TCR CDR3 relied on the HTBI primer set. TCRdb processed the multiplex PCR reads anew with MiXCR; each CDR3 protein has one entry. Of roughly 200,000 distinct CDR3 sequences listed, about 17% are singletons. Study-level results: The model anticipated ophthalmopathy a median around six months pre-onset. In simple terms, a model built on 13 V-J features told ophthalmopathy apart from stable hyperthyroidism.

This CDR3 is 13 amino acids long. CDR1 is GTSNPN, CDR2 SVGIG, per germline (reference sequence). V shed 3 bases and J shed 5 bases, with 13 bases lying between them. V gene TRBV30 combines with J gene TRBJ1-1; D is uncertain. Sequencing used blood. This TCR was recovered from a man aged 35-49 years with Graves' hyperthyroidism. CDR3 bases: TGTGCCTGGAGCGATCAGGTCGGGACTGAAGCTTTCTTT. Translated: CAWSDQVGTEAFF. The full variable domain, rest sourced from reference TRBV30 and TRBJ1-1, is SQTIHQWPATLVQPVGSPLSLECTVEGTSNPNLYWYRQAAGRGLQLLFYSVGIGQISSEVPQNLSASRPQDRQFILSSKKLLLSDSGFYLCAWSDQVGTEAFFGQGTRLTVV.